This T cell receptor (beta chain) appears in the sequencing data of a study of blood T cells in healthy people across ages. This clonotype was counted between two and nine times. No antigen is known for it. Through a sample-barcoded 5' primer and a J-beta primer mix, a second PCR was run for about 6 to 12 cycles. One entry per CDR3 protein results from TCRdb running MiXCR on the 5' RACE reads. The repertoire holds about 730,000 distinct CDR3 sequences, with roughly 41% as singletons. Study observations and caveats: Leaving the PBMCs unsorted stopped any conclusive comparison of naive versus antigen-experienced cells.

Sequencing was performed on blood. This TCR derives from a woman aged 55-69 years in good health.

The CDR3 region has the DNA TGTGCCAGCAGTGTGAAGGGCCCCCTGAGTGGCTACACCTTC. Protein sequence: CASSVKGPLSGYTF. The V gene is TRBV2, the J gene TRBJ1-2; no clear D. Trimming left V 4 bases short and J 7 bases short, with 16 bases between. This CDR3 spans 14 amino acids. CDR1 is SNHLY, CDR2 FYNNEI, per germline.